This is a list of T cell receptor beta chains from one sample in a study of control samples from healthy donors and cancer patients. Data came from immunoSEQ multiplex PCR; TCRdb stores just in-frame clones and leaves some out. The sample records about 97,000 clones, around 89% being singletons. The sequencing sample was made of blood. These receptors were obtained from a man aged 30 to 45 in good health. Both conserved end residues are part of each CDR3. A D gene is named only where the DNA matches it firmly. The listing skips clone size in some rows; elsewhere it reads once, few, many or a size class.

-	-	13	TRBV6-5	TRBJ2-1	TGTGCCAGCAGCCCGAGGCCCCTGAGGGTGCAGTTCTTC	CASSPRPLRVQFF
many	TRBD1	13	TRBV12-3/TRBV12-4	TRBJ2-4	TGTGCCAGCAGTTTAAGGGACAGGGACATTCAGTACTTC	CASSLRDRDIQYF
-	-	14	TRBV7-2	TRBJ2-1	TGTGCCAGCAGCTTAAGTAGCTCCTACAATGAGCAGTTCTTC	CASSLSSSYNEQFF
-	-	16	TRBV21-1	TRBJ2-7	TGTGCCAGCAGCAAGATTGCCCGGGCTACCTCCTACGAGCAGTACTTC	CASSKIARATSYEQYF
once	TRBD2	16	TRBV28	TRBJ2-1	TGTGCCAGCAGTTTAAGCGGGAGGGCCTCCCACAATGAGCAGTTCTTC	CASSLSGRASHNEQFF
-	-	11	TRBV30	TRBJ2-7	TGTGCCTGGAAGGGGTACTACGAGCAGTACTTC	CAWKGYYEQYF
-	-	16	TRBV3-1/TRBV3-2	TRBJ2-7	TGTGCCAGCAGCCAAGATGAGCAGACAGTCTCCTACGAGCAGTACTTC	CASSQDEQTVSYEQYF
-	-	14	TRBV6-6	TRBJ2-7	TGTGCCAGCAGTTACTCGCTAGCAACGTACGAGCAGTACTTC	CASSYSLATYEQYF
-	TRBD2	15	TRBV15	TRBJ2-1	TGTGCCACCAGCAGAGATGGGGAGGGGTACAATGAGCAGTTCTTC	CATSRDGEGYNEQFF
-	-	15	TRBV5-6	TRBJ1-1	TGTGCCAGCAGCTTGATAGGCACAGGGAAGGCTGAAGCTTTCTTT	CASSLIGTGKAEAFF